One sample yielded the 21 T cell receptor beta chains listed below, sequenced in a study of T cells in Graves' hyperthyroidism and ophthalmopathy. TCR beta CDR3 regions were amplified from RNA transcripts. During a first-round RT-PCR of the TCR CDR3, the HTBI primer set was used. TCRdb reprocessed the multiplex PCR reads with MiXCR, giving one entry per CDR3 protein. The table records hundreds of thousands of distinct CDR3 sequences, 35% to 55% of them present only once. Sequenced input: peripheral blood or thyroid tissue (not recorded which). These receptors were taken from a woman under 30 with Graves' hyperthyroidism.

This clonotype came up a few times. The V gene is TRBV2, the J gene TRBJ2-2; 9 bases match TRBD2. Unmatched junction bases numbered 9, after V lost 6 bases and J lost 7 bases. The CDR3 runs 15 residues. Germline V lookup: CDR1 SNHLY, CDR2 FYNNEI. CDR3 nucleotides: TGTGCCAGCAGCGACTTAGCGGGAGCGAGCGGGGAGCTGTTTTTT. As protein: CASSDLAGASGELFF.

CDR3 loop: CSVEKGRTEAFF. CDR3 DNA sequence: TGCAGCGTTGAAAAAGGCAGGACTGAAGCTTTCTTT. This chain joins TRBV29-1 and TRBJ1-1; D is undetermined. V dropped 2 bases and J dropped 5 bases, with 9 bases sitting between them. Per the germline V gene, CDR1 is SQVTM and CDR2 is ANQGSEA. The CDR3 is made up of 12 amino acids.

This clonotype was detected a few times. V usage is TRBV5-1 and J usage is TRBJ2-5; 7 bases line up with TRBD1. The V segment lost 4 bases and the J segment 5 bases; nucleotides outside the gene matches: 5. Per the germline V gene, CDR1 is SGHRS and CDR2 is YFSETQ. The CDR3 is made up of 13 amino acids. The CDR3 sequence is CASSLTGFETQYF. As DNA, the CDR3 is TGCGCCAGCAGCCTGACAGGGTTTGAGACCCAGTACTTC.

This clonotype showed up just once. The junction departs from germline at one end; a sequencing error may be responsible. The chain carries TRBV10-3 and TRBJ2-7, with TRBD2 identical over 11 bases. The germline CDR1 and CDR2 sequences are ENHRY and SYGVKD. The CDR3 covers 16 residues. The CDR3 DNA reads TGTGCCAGCAGTTCCACTACTAGCGGGAGAGCCTACGAGCAGTACTTC. Translating it yields CASSSTTSGRAYEQYF.

The chain uses TRBV15 and TRBJ1-2; D is perhaps TRBD1 (5 bases). The CDR3 contains 15 residues. Germline V gives CDR1 LNHNV, CDR2 YYDKDF (reference sequence). Trimming took 5 bases from V and 4 from J, leaving 17 bases between them. The CDR3 region is CATSEPGRSSYGYTF. The CDR3 coding sequence is TGTGCCACCAGCGAACCGGGACGGAGTTCCTATGGCTACACCTTC.

This sequence joins TRBV2 and TRBJ1-2; 7 positions match TRBD1. The CDR3 runs to 13 residues. V shed 6 bases, J shed 6 bases, and the junction held 7 bases outside the gene matches. Germline V gives CDR1 SNHLY, CDR2 FYNNEI. The DNA for the CDR3 is TGTGCCAGCAGCCAGGGGACAGTCAATGGCTACACCTTC. Its protein is CASSQGTVNGYTF.

The V gene is TRBV15, the J gene TRBJ1-2; D remains ambiguous. CDR3 length equals 14 residues. V was shortened by 3 bases and J by 7 bases, with 15 bases between the two germline ends. Germline V lookup: CDR1 LNHNV, CDR2 YYDKDF (reference sequence). The CDR3 spells CATSSQGGKIGYTF. The CDR3 DNA sequence: TGTGCCACCAGCAGTCAAGGAGGGAAAATTGGCTACACCTTC.

The gene calls are TRBV20-1 and TRBJ1-1, with TRBD1 identical over 9 bases. The CDR3 consists of 14 residues. After removal of 6 bases from V and 1 base from J, the junction contained 6 bases not matched to a gene. Germline values: CDR1 DFQATT, CDR2 SNEGSKA (reference sequence). CDR3 DNA sequence: TGCAGTGCGACGGACAGGGGTGGGAACACTGAAGCTTTCTTT. It specifies CSATDRGGNTEAFF.

The V gene is TRBV11-2, the J gene TRBJ2-2; 13 positions agree with TRBD2. Germline trimming cut 2 bases from V and 0 bases from J; bases unmatched to any gene: 12. This CDR3 has 21 amino acids. Germline CDR1 reads SGHAT; CDR2 reads FQNNGV. CDR3 sequence: CASSLLGLAGALPSNTGELFF. CDR3 DNA: TGTGCCAGCAGCTTACTCGGACTAGCGGGAGCATTACCCTCGAACACCGGGGAGCTGTTTTTT. Together with reference TRBV11-2 and TRBJ2-2, the CDR3 gives the full variable domain: EAGVAQSPRYKIIEKRQSVAFWCNPISGHATLYWYQQILGQGPKLLIQFQNNGVVDDSQLPKDRFSAERLKGVDSTLKIQPAKLEDSAVYLCASSLLGLAGALPSNTGELFFGEGSRLTVL.

V and J are TRBV25-1 and TRBJ2-5, with 12 bases identical to TRBD2. Looked up from germline, CDR1 is MGHDK and CDR2 is SYGVNS. With 8 bases clipped from V and 2 bases from J, the junction kept 9 bases outside the gene matches. This CDR3 is 16 amino acids long. The CDR3, as DNA: TGTGCCAGCGTTGAAGGCGGACTAGCGGGACAAGAGACCCAGTACTTC. Translation: CASVEGGLAGQETQYF.

The V call is TRBV5-1, the J call TRBJ1-1; the D gene is possibly TRBD1 (6 bases). CDR1 and CDR2 from the germline V gene are SGHRS and YFSETQ. The V end lost 0 bases, the J end lost 3 bases, and 12 bases lay between the germline ends. This CDR3 contains 15 residues. CDR3 sequence (DNA): TGCGCCAGCAGCTTGGCAGGGGCGACGTACACTGAAGCTTTCTTT. It is translated as CASSLAGATYTEAFF.

The chain joins TRBV5-1 to TRBJ1-2; a possible D gene is TRBD1 (5 bases). Germline V gene data show CDR1 as SGHRS and CDR2 as YFSETQ. This CDR3 has 14 amino acids. V was cut by 0 bases and J by 5 bases, with 11 bases left in between. The CDR3 loop reads CASSLEGEVYGYTF. The CDR3 DNA reads as TGCGCCAGCAGCTTGGAAGGGGAGGTATATGGCTACACCTTC.

The rearrangement joins TRBV10-3 to TRBJ1-2, with D uncertain. V lost 10 bases to trimming and J lost 3 bases, with 15 bases between them. The V gene's germline CDR1 is ENHRY and CDR2 SYGVKD. This CDR3 spans 13 amino acids. CDR3 loop: CASRTGRYYGYTF. The CDR3 nucleotides are TGTGCCAGCAGAACCGGACGATACTATGGCTACACCTTC.

This clonotype occurred a few times. The gene calls are TRBV7-2 and TRBJ1-5, with 10 bases identical to TRBD1. Germline V CDR1 and CDR2: SGHTA, FQGNSA. This CDR3 is built from 15 residues. V was pared by 3 bases and J by 7 bases, with 6 bases of the junction left unmatched. CDR3: CASSFGDRGQQPQHF. DNA of the CDR3: TGTGCCAGCAGCTTCGGGGACAGGGGACAACAGCCCCAGCATTTT.

This chain uses TRBV5-1 with TRBJ1-4; the D is unclear. The CDR3 loop spans 13 amino acids. From germline, CDR1 is SGHRS and CDR2 YFSETQ. Between the trimmed V and J ends, which lost 1 base and 4 bases, there was a span of 5 bases. Written as DNA, the CDR3 is TGCGCCAGCAGCTTGTATGGTAATGAAAAACTGTTTTTT. Protein product: CASSLYGNEKLFF.

J is TRBJ2-6 and V is TRBV24-1; 11 positions match TRBD1. The length of the CDR3 is 18 residues. Germline CDR1 and CDR2: KGHDR and SFDVKD. Trimming took 8 bases from V and 0 from J; bases not matched to a gene: 8. The DNA of the CDR3 is TGTGCCACCACTGGTACCGGGACAGGGGGCTCTGGGGCCAACGTCCTGACTTTC. Translation: CATTGTGTGGSGANVLTF.

CDR3 protein: CASSLDRFGSLGETQYF. For the CDR3, the DNA is TGCGCCAGCAGCTTGGACCGGTTCGGCAGCTTAGGAGAGACCCAGTACTTC. The chain joins TRBV5-1 to TRBJ2-5, with no clear D. V was clipped by 0 bases and J by 4 bases, with 19 bases between them. In germline, CDR1 is SGHRS, CDR2 YFSETQ. This CDR3 comprises 17 residues.

The chain couples TRBV15 to TRBJ2-7, with 9 nucleotides matching TRBD2. The CDR3 consists of 12 residues. Germline CDR1 is LNHNV and CDR2 is YYDKDF (reference sequence). Written as DNA, the CDR3 is TGTGCTAGTTCTGCGGGAGGGAACGAGCAGTACTTC. Encoded protein: CASSAGGNEQYF.

The chain uses TRBV2 and TRBJ1-3, with 8 bases that match TRBD1. V lost 7 bases and J lost 0; bases outside the gene matches: 5. The CDR3 has 15 amino acids. Germline CDR1 reads SNHLY; CDR2 reads FYNNEI. CDR3 loop: CASTPGTGSGNTIYF. The DNA of the CDR3 is TGTGCCAGCACCCCGGGGACAGGCTCTGGAAACACCATATATTTT.

J is TRBJ2-5 and V is TRBV20-1, with TRBD1 matching 8 bases. V lost 6 bases to trimming and J lost 4 bases; unmatched junction nucleotides: 7. The CDR3 sequence is 13 residues long. CDR1 DFQATT and CDR2 SNEGSKA come from the germline V gene (reference sequence). CDR3 DNA sequence: TGCAGTGCCGCCGGACAGGGAATAGAGACCCAGTACTTC. This gives the protein CSAAGQGIETQYF.

V and J are TRBV19 and TRBJ2-7; D gene unclear. Germline lookup yields CDR1 LNHDA and CDR2 SQIVND (reference sequence). Between the trimmed V and J ends, which lost 6 bases and 5 bases, there was a span of 11 bases. This CDR3 comprises 12 residues. DNA for the CDR3: TGTGCCAGTAGGCAATTTGTGGACGAGCAGTACTTC. Translated: CASRQFVDEQYF. Full variable domain (missing parts from reference TRBV19 and TRBJ2-7): DGGITQSPKYLFRKEGQNVTLSCEQNLNHDAMYWYRQDPGQGLRLIYYSQIVNDFQKGDIAEGYSVSREKKESFPLTVTSAQKNPTAFYLCASRQFVDEQYFGPGTRLTVT.